The 8 T cell receptor beta chains given below trace back to one sample, sequenced in a study of blood T cell repertoires in COVID-19 (dated by TCRdb to between 2020 and 2021). The method behind the library was the immunoSEQ multiplex PCR assay. TCRdb's version of the immuneACCESS table is confined to in-frame rearrangements and falls short of the full clone set. An unresolved V gene accounts for under half of the shortfall where checked; the remainder is of unknown origin. The sample table shows 90,000 or so clones, and approximately 85% are seen once. 3.8% of the sample is taken by the ten largest. Sequenced: peripheral blood. These receptors all stem from a man aged 55 to 70 with acute or convalescent COVID-19.

The chain recombines TRBV12-3 or TRBV12-4 with TRBJ1-5; 7 nucleotides match TRBD1. With V trimmed by 3 bases and J by 5 bases, 1 base remained unmatched. The CDR3 is 13 amino acids. CDR3 amino acids: CASSFTGDQPQHF. The CDR3 coding sequence is TGTGCCAGCAGTTTTACAGGGGATCAGCCCCAGCATTTT.

This chain uses TRBV12-3 or TRBV12-4 with TRBJ1-2; D is undetermined. The germline V and J ends were trimmed by 3 bases and 4 bases, with 9 bases remaining between them. The CDR3 runs to 13 residues. CDR3: CASSFGQAYGYTF. The DNA for the CDR3 is TGTGCCAGCAGTTTTGGTCAAGCCTATGGCTACACCTTC.

This clone was detected only a few times. The chain uses TRBV3-1 (or the pseudogene TRBV3-2) and TRBJ1-5, with 7 bases aligning to TRBD1. The ends lost 5 bases at V and 5 bases at J; junction bases unmatched: 6. The CDR3 length is 14 residues. The germline CDR1 and CDR2 sequences are LGHDT and YNNKEL (reference sequence). CDR3 loop: CASSEGTEYQPQHF. In nucleotides, the CDR3 is TGTGCCAGCAGCGAGGGGACAGAGTATCAGCCCCAGCATTTT.

The chain carries TRBV3-1 (or the pseudogene TRBV3-2) and TRBJ2-1; the D is unclear. The V gene's germline CDR1 is LGHDT and CDR2 YNNKEL (reference sequence). The CDR3 contains 15 residues. Trimming stripped 0 bases from V and 5 bases from J, with 11 bases between. The DNA for the CDR3 is TGTGCCAGCAGCCAAGATCTTGGGCCCCACAATGAGCAGTTCTTC. It encodes CASSQDLGPHNEQFF.

The chain recombines TRBV6-2 or TRBV6-3 with TRBJ1-5; the D gene is possibly TRBD1 (5 bases). The germline V gene has CDR1 MNHEY and CDR2 SVGEGT. Trimming removed 3 bases from V and 3 bases from J, with 9 bases in between. The length of the CDR3 is 14 residues. The CDR3 sequence is CASSYGASNQPQHF. The DNA for the CDR3 is TGTGCCAGCAGTTATGGGGCCTCCAATCAGCCCCAGCATTTT.

The V call is TRBV24-1, the J call TRBJ2-1; 7 nucleotides line up with TRBD1. With 11 bases clipped from V and 7 bases from J, the junction kept 10 bases outside the gene matches. Germline-derived CDR1 and CDR2 are KGHDR and SFDVKD. There are 13 residues in the CDR3. The CDR3 DNA sequence: TGTGCCATCCAAACAGGGGCCAGTAATGAGCAGTTCTTC. Its protein product is CAIQTGASNEQFF.

The chain carries TRBV5-1 and TRBJ2-7; TRBD2 matches at 11 bases. This CDR3 region has 13 residues. CDR1 is SGHRS, CDR2 YFSETQ, per germline. Trimming at V came to 5 bases and at J to 6 bases, leaving 4 bases not matched to a gene. CDR3 coding DNA: TGCGCCAGCAGTCTGACTAGCGGGACCGAGCAGTACTTC. It is translated as CASSLTSGTEQYF.

This sequence joins TRBV6-5 and TRBJ2-5; possibly TRBD2 for D (6 bases). Germline lookup yields CDR1 MNHEY and CDR2 SVGAGI. The CDR3 has 14 residues. The V and J ends lost 7 bases and 3 bases respectively, with 15 bases between them. The CDR3 DNA reads TGTGCCAGCATCCCCAGCGGGCCCAAAGAGACCCAGTACTTC. Its protein is CASIPSGPKETQYF.